These T cell receptor beta chains were read from a single sample in a study of OX40 agonist ivuxolimab in advanced cancers. Using immunoSEQ multiplex PCR, the repertoire was profiled, and TCRdb retains in-frame clones only, with some absent. The table lists some 19,000 clones, 87% of them singletons, with around a third in the top ten. The sequences come from CD4+ or CD8+ T cells sorted from blood, collected in a trial of the OX40 agonist ivuxolimab. Receptors were obtained from an adult with an advanced solid tumor such as melanoma, head and neck, liver or kidney cancer. CDR3s include the opening cysteine and the closing phenylalanine or tryptophan. The order of the fields is J gene, clone size, V gene, D gene, CDR3 DNA, CDR3 protein. The D gene is left open where the match is weak. The size of a clone is reported for some rows only, either as once, few or many, or as a class for expanded clones.

TRBJ2-3 - TRBV25-1 TRBD2 TGTGCCAGCAGTGAATTCCTAGCGGGAGCAGATACGCAGTATTTT CASSEFLAGADTQYF
TRBJ2-1 - TRBV18 TRBD1 TGTGCCAGCTCATCGGACAGGGCCGATGAGCAGTTCTTC CASSSDRADEQFF
TRBJ2-7 - TRBV13 - TGTGCCAGCAGCTTAGGGTCGGGGTCCTACGAGCAGTACTTC CASSLGSGSYEQYF
TRBJ1-2 - TRBV27 - TGTGCCAGCAGTCTTATGGACAGAAGAGGCTACACCTTC CASSLMDRRGYTF
TRBJ1-1 - TRBV11-2 - TGTGCCAGCAGCTCCACGGAGGGGCGGGCTGAAGCTTTCTTT CASSSTEGRAEAFF
TRBJ2-2 - TRBV5-5 - TGTGCCAGCAGCTTGGATGACACCGGGGAGCTGTTTTTT CASSLDDTGELFF
TRBJ2-2 - TRBV5-6 - TGTGCCAGCAGTTATACTCGGGACGGGGAGCTGTTTTTT CASSYTRDGELFF
TRBJ2-1 - TRBV7-2 TRBD2 TGTGCCAGCAGCTTATCCGGGGGACTAGCGGGATCCAATGAGCAGTTCTTC CASSLSGGLAGSNEQFF
TRBJ2-1 - TRBV9 - TGTGCCAGCAGCGTAGGGGGTAGCGGCCTCTACAATGAGCAGTTCTTC CASSVGGSGLYNEQFF
TRBJ2-3 - TRBV25-1 - TGTGCCAGCAGTGCAGCCGGGATCACAGATACGCAGTATTTT CASSAAGITDTQYF
TRBJ1-1 - TRBV4-3 - TGCGCCAGCAGCCAAGACGGGGTCCAGGGGACTGAAGCTTTCTTT CASSQDGVQGTEAFF
TRBJ2-7 - TRBV9 TRBD2 TGTGCCAGCAGCGTAGGGTCTAGCGGCTACGAGCAGTACTTC CASSVGSSGYEQYF
TRBJ2-3 - TRBV7-9 - TGTGCCAGCAGCTTAGCGAGGGGAGATACGCAGTATTTT CASSLARGDTQYF
TRBJ2-3 - TRBV9 TRBD2 TGTGCCAGCAGCGTTTCAGCGGGAGAAACAGATACGCAGTATTTT CASSVSAGETDTQYF
TRBJ1-2 - TRBV5-6 TRBD1 TGTGCCAGCAGCTTGGTTACAGGGGGAGAGAACTATGGCTACACCTTC CASSLVTGGENYGYTF
TRBJ2-1 - TRBV27 TRBD2 TGTGCCAGCAGTGATTTAGCGGGAGGGAGCTCCTACAATGAGCAGTTCTTC CASSDLAGGSSYNEQFF
TRBJ2-1 - TRBV18 TRBD1 TGTGCCAGCTCACCCAAGGGTCCAAACTACAGGGGGCGAGATGAGCAGTTCTTC CASSPKGPNYRGRDEQFF
TRBJ1-2 - TRBV5-6 TRBD1 TGTGCCAGCAGCCCCGGACAGGGAGGCTACTATGGCTACACCTTC CASSPGQGGYYGYTF
TRBJ2-1 - TRBV12-5 - TGTGCTAGTGGTCCCGGGACTCAACCGGAGGATGAGCAGTTCTTC CASGPGTQPEDEQFF
TRBJ1-2 - TRBV4-1 TRBD1 TGCGCCAGCAGCCAAGAAGGACAGGGGTTCTATGGCTACACCTTC CASSQEGQGFYGYTF
TRBJ2-7 - TRBV2 TRBD1 TGTGCCAGCAGTGAAGACAGGGGCCTCTCCTACGAGCAGTACTTC CASSEDRGLSYEQYF
TRBJ2-1 - TRBV7-9 - TGTGCCAGCAGCTCCCTAAGAATGAAAAGGCAGGTCAACTACAATGAGCAGTTCTTC CASSSLRMKRQVNYNEQFF
TRBJ2-7 - TRBV28 TRBD2 TGTGCCAGCAGCACGCCTCTAGCGGGTAGCTCCTACGAGCAGTACTTC CASSTPLAGSSYEQYF
TRBJ2-3 - TRBV28 - TGTGCCAGCGGTCGGGGCACAGATACGCAGTATTTT CASGRGTDTQYF
TRBJ1-1 few TRBV30 - TGTGCCTGGAGGTATGGGAACACTGAAGCTTTCTTT CAWRYGNTEAFF
TRBJ2-5 - TRBV11-2 - TGTGCCAGCAGCTTAGGCCCGGGACCCCTCGGGGAGACCCAGTACTTC CASSLGPGPLGETQYF
TRBJ2-4 - TRBV7-2 - TGTGCCAGCTCCGCCGACCGGCTAGCCAAAAACATTCAGTACTTC CASSADRLAKNIQYF
TRBJ2-3 - TRBV9 - TGTGCCAGCAGCGTAATAACGGGAGTAGGCACAGATACGCAGTATTTT CASSVITGVGTDTQYF
TRBJ1-2 - TRBV14 - TGTGCCAGCAGCCAAGATAAGGGTAGGCGCGGCTACACCTTC CASSQDKGRRGYTF
TRBJ2-7 - TRBV28 - TGTGCCAGCAGTCCCATAGCGGAATTGAACGAGCAGTACTTC CASSPIAELNEQYF
TRBJ2-1 - TRBV19 TRBD2 TGTGCCAGTAGTATACTCGGGACTAGCGGAAATGAGCAGTTCTTC CASSILGTSGNEQFF
TRBJ2-2 - TRBV7-7 TRBD1 TGTGCTAGCAGCCGGGACAGGGGTACTAGTAACACCGGGGAGCTGTTTTTT CASSRDRGTSNTGELFF
TRBJ2-4 - TRBV7-9 - TGTGCCAGCAGCTTAGGTTCGCGGTCTTCAGACTTC CASSLGSRSSDF
TRBJ2-7 - TRBV9 TRBD1 TGTGCCAGCAGCGTAGAGACAGGGGAGTACGAGCAGTACTTC CASSVETGEYEQYF
TRBJ2-5 - TRBV9 - TGTGCCAGCAGCGTAGAAGGGGAAGGGCAAGAGACCCAGTACTTC CASSVEGEGQETQYF
TRBJ1-4 - TRBV7-9 - TGTGCCAGCAGAGATCACGGTAATGAAAAACTGTTTTTT CASRDHGNEKLFF
TRBJ2-5 - TRBV28 - TGTGCCAGCAGTCGAAGGGGCCAAGAGACCCAGTACTTC CASSRRGQETQYF
TRBJ2-7 - TRBV6-6 - TGTGCCAGCAGTTACGAAGGTCAGGGGCCCTACGAGCAGTACTTC CASSYEGQGPYEQYF
TRBJ1-1 few TRBV4-1 - TGCGCCAGCAGCCAACAGGGCACTGAAGCTTTCTTT CASSQQGTEAFF
TRBJ2-1 - TRBV7-2 - TGTGCCAGCAGCTTAGGGAGCATGAATGAGCAGTTCTTC CASSLGSMNEQFF
TRBJ1-3 - TRBV5-4 TRBD1 TGTGCCAGCAGCGTACAGGGGGGAGGAAACACCATATATTTT CASSVQGGGNTIYF
TRBJ2-1 - TRBV30 TRBD1 TGTGCCTGGAACCAGGGGGCTCTCAATGAGCAGTTCTTC CAWNQGALNEQFF
TRBJ2-1 - TRBV14 - TGTGCCAGCAGCCACACTGCAGGTGCCTACAATGAGCAGTTCTTC CASSHTAGAYNEQFF
TRBJ1-1 - TRBV10-3 TRBD1 TGTGCCATCAGTGACTGGATACAGGGGTGGCCTGAAGCTTTCTTT CAISDWIQGWPEAFF
TRBJ2-3 few TRBV6-4 - TGTGCCAGCAGTGACTCGACACTAAACACAGATACGCAGTATTTT CASSDSTLNTDTQYF
TRBJ2-1 - TRBV5-6 - TGTGCCAGCAGCTTGGTGGGGTCCCCTCTCAGAGAGCAGTTCTTC CASSLVGSPLREQFF
TRBJ1-1 - TRBV19 - TGTGCCAGTAGTATTGGGTCGGAAGCTTTCTTT CASSIGSEAFF
TRBJ2-3 - TRBV5-1 TRBD2 TGCGCCAGCAGCTTAGCGGGGTACACAGATACGCAGTATTTT CASSLAGYTDTQYF
TRBJ2-2 - TRBV11-2 TRBD2 TGTGCCAGCAGCTTAGATGGCCCTACTAGCGGGAGCCCCCCCGGGGAGCTGTTTTTT CASSLDGPTSGSPPGELFF